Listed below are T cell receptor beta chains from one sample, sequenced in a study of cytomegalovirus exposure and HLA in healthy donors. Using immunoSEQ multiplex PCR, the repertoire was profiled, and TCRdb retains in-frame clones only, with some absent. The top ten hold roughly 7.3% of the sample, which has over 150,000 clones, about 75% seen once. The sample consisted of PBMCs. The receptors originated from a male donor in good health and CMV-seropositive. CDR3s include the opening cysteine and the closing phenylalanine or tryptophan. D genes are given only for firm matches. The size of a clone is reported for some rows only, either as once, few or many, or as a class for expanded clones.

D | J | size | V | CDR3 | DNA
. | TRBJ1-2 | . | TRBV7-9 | CASSLAGREDGYTF | TGTGCCAGCAGCTTAGCTGGCAGGGAAGATGGCTACACCTTC
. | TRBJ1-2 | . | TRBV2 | CASSGIGWDGYTF | TGTGCCAGCAGCGGGATCGGTTGGGATGGCTACACCTTC
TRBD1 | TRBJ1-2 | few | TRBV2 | CASSEETDRVRGYTF | TGTGCCAGCAGTGAAGAGACTGACAGGGTGAGGGGCTACACCTTC
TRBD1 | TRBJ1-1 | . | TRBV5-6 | CASSGRQGAGTEAFF | TGTGCCAGCAGCGGGAGACAGGGGGCAGGGACTGAAGCTTTCTTT
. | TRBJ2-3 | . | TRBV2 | CASSGGRSQGTDTQYF | TGTGCCAGCAGCGGAGGCCGGTCGCAAGGCACAGATACGCAGTATTTT
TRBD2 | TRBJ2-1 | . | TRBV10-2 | CASSETSGGANEQFF | TGCGCCAGCAGTGAGACTAGCGGGGGGGCAAATGAGCAGTTCTTC
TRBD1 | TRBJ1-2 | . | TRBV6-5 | CASIKTGNGYGYTF | TGTGCCAGCATCAAGACAGGGAATGGCTATGGCTACACCTTC
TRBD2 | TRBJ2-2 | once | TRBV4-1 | CASSPQAGGDTGELFF | TGTGCCAGCAGCCCACAAGCGGGAGGAGACACCGGGGAGCTGTTTTTT
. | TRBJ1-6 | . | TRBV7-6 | CASSPGSSYNSPLHF | TGTGCCAGCAGCCCGGGAAGCTCCTATAATTCACCCCTCCACTTT
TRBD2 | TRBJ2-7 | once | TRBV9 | CASSGGAGGFEQYF | TGTGCCAGCAGCGGGGGAGCGGGGGGGTTCGAGCAGTACTTC
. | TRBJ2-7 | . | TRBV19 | CASSLTRPPAGEQYF | TGTGCCAGTAGTCTTACCCGCCCACCAGCGGGCGAGCAGTACTTC
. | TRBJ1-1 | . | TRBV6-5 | CASSYRGMNTEAFF | TGTGCCAGCAGTTACAGGGGGATGAACACTGAAGCTTTCTTT
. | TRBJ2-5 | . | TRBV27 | CASSFGTGQETQYF | TGTGCCAGCAGTTTCGGCACAGGGCAAGAGACCCAGTACTTC
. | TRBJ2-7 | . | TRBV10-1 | CASSEASSYEQYF | TGCGCCAGCAGTGAGGCCAGCTCCTACGAGCAGTACTTC
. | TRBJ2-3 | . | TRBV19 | CASSSRQSTDTQYF | TGTGCCAGCTCAAGCCGTCAAAGCACAGATACGCAGTATTTT
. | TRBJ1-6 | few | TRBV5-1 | CASSLYGIGGKNSPLHF | TGCGCCAGCAGCCTGTATGGCATCGGGGGGAAAAATTCACCCCTCCACTTT
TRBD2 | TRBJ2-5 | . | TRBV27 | CASSLASGGLETQYF | TGTGCCAGCAGTTTAGCTAGCGGGGGCTTAGAGACCCAGTACTTC
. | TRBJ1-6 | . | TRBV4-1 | CASSQEYRAYNSPLHF | TGCGCCAGCAGCCAAGAATACAGGGCATATAATTCACCCCTCCACTTT
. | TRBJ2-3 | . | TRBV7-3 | CASSWGGSTDTQYF | TGTGCCAGCAGCTGGGGGGGCAGCACAGATACGCAGTATTTT
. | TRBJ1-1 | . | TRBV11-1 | CASSFRGEGNTEAFF | TGTGCCAGCAGCTTCCGGGGGGAGGGGAACACTGAAGCTTTCTTT
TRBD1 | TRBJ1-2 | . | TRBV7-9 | CASSLIRTGGHYGYTF | TGTGCCAGCAGCCTAATACGGACAGGGGGCCACTATGGCTACACCTTC
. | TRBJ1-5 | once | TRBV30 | CAWSVRAPVNQPQHF | TGTGCCTGGAGTGTACGAGCACCGGTCAATCAGCCCCAGCATTTT
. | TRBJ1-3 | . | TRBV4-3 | CASSQDPADTGNTIYF | TGCGCCAGCAGCCAAGATCCGGCGGATACTGGAAACACCATATATTTT
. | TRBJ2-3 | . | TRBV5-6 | CASSLWATGSTDTQYF | TGTGCCAGCAGCTTGTGGGCGACGGGGTCCACAGATACGCAGTATTTT
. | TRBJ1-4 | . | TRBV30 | CAWSSGLGKLFF | TGTGCCTGGAGCTCGGGGTTGGGGAAACTGTTTTTT
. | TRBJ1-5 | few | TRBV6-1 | CASSVDRSNQPQHF | TGTGCCAGCAGTGTAGACAGGTCCAATCAGCCCCAGCATTTT
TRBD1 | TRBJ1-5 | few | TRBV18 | CASSPNRGGNQPQHF | TGTGCCAGCTCACCCAACAGGGGTGGCAATCAGCCCCAGCATTTT
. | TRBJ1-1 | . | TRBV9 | CASSVGAGDEAFF | TGTGCCAGCAGCGTAGGGGCGGGGGATGAAGCTTTCTTT
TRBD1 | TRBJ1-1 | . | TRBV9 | CASSERRTGFVFF | TGTGCCAGCAGCGAAAGACGGACAGGGTTTGTTTTCTTT
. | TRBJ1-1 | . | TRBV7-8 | CASSPLGGSAFF | TGTGCCAGCAGCCCCTTAGGAGGGTCAGCTTTCTTT
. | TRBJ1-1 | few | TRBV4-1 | CASSQDQTGQGGTEAFF | TGCGCCAGCAGCCAAGATCAAACCGGGCAGGGAGGCACTGAAGCTTTCTTT
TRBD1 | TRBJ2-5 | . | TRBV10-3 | CAISEKDRAETQYF | TGTGCCATCAGTGAAAAGGACAGGGCCGAGACCCAGTACTTC
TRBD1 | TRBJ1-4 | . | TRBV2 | CASISDRVNEKLFF | TGTGCCAGCATCTCGGACAGGGTGAATGAAAAACTGTTTTTT
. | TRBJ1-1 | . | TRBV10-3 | CAISRDFYMNTEAFF | TGTGCCATCAGTAGGGACTTCTACATGAACACTGAAGCTTTCTTT
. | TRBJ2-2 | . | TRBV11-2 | CASSFIYSQDTGELFF | TGTGCCAGCAGCTTTATTTACTCTCAGGACACCGGGGAGCTGTTTTTT